This entry lists 20 T cell receptor beta chains sequenced from one sample in a study of post-analysis software for immune sequencing data. TCR beta cDNA libraries had unique molecular identifiers. MiXCR, run by TCRdb on the PCR reads, gives a single entry per CDR3 protein. The sample holds a few hundred thousand distinct CDR3 sequences, 40% to 55% seen once. No antigen has been identified for these receptors. Study results and caveats: Several TRBV segments, TRBV5-6, TRBV5-1 and TRBV20-1 among them, were found more frequent in patients than controls.

Sequenced input: blood. All receptors derive from a girl under 18 with multiple sclerosis.

This clonotype was detected only a few times. The genes are TRBV20-1 and TRBJ2-3; 9 bases fit TRBD1. V was clipped by 3 bases and J by 4 bases; unmatched bases: 5. The CDR3 is 14 amino acids. The germline V gene encodes CDR1 DFQATT and CDR2 SNEGSKA (reference sequence). Here the CDR3 reads CSARRTGVADTQYF. The CDR3 DNA follows: TGCAGTGCTAGGAGGACAGGGGTCGCAGATACGCAGTATTTT.

This clonotype has a handful of counts. The chain combines TRBV5-6 with TRBJ2-3; 7 bases agree with TRBD1. The CDR3 has 15 amino acids. Germline CDR1 and CDR2: SGHDT and YYEEEE. With V trimmed by 4 bases and J by 4 bases, 9 bases remained unmatched. CDR3 loop: CASSTTGQRADTQYF. The CDR3 region has the DNA TGTGCCAGCAGCACAACGGGACAGAGGGCAGATACGCAGTATTTT.

This clonotype was seen more than once but under ten times. This sequence joins TRBV30 and TRBJ2-1, with 10 bases lining up with TRBD2. With 4 bases clipped from V and 6 bases from J, the junction kept 9 bases outside the gene matches. This CDR3 is built from 15 residues. Germline V gene lookup returns CDR1 GTSNPN and CDR2 SVGIG (reference sequence). This CDR3 reads CAWILAGVTRNEQFF. CDR3 sequence (DNA): TGTGCCTGGATCCTAGCGGGAGTGACTCGCAATGAGCAGTTCTTC.

The chain is built from TRBV6-2 or TRBV6-3 and TRBJ2-7, with 8 bases identical to TRBD1. With 6 bases clipped from V and 0 bases from J, the junction kept 10 bases outside the gene matches. The germline V gene encodes CDR1 MNHEY and CDR2 SVGEGT. The CDR3 totals 16 residues. Here the CDR3 DNA reads TGTGCCAGCAGCCGTAAGACAGGGGTCCGCTCCTACGAGCAGTACTTC. It translates to CASSRKTGVRSYEQYF.

This clonotype was seen a few times. V and J are TRBV12-3 or TRBV12-4 and TRBJ2-7; D might be TRBD1 (6 bases). V was clipped by 3 bases and J by 2 bases, with 14 bases between them. This CDR3 spans 15 amino acids. CDR3 loop: CASSFAGTHTYEQYF. CDR3 nucleotide sequence: TGTGCCAGCAGTTTTGCCGGGACACACACCTACGAGCAGTACTTC.

This clonotype turned up a few times. J is TRBJ2-5 and V is TRBV29-1; unclear D gene. The closer fit of TRBJ2-7 to the DNA end suggests the J call may be wrong. The CDR3 is made up of 14 amino acids. Germline V gene data show CDR1 as SQVTM and CDR2 as ANQGSEA. DNA for the CDR3: TGCAGCGTTACTCCTACCGACCCACCCTACGAGCAGTACTTC. Translating it yields CSVTPTDPPYEQYF.

The chain recombines TRBV20-1 with TRBJ2-7; maybe TRBD2 (5 bases). Germline loops: CDR1 DFQATT, CDR2 SNEGSKA (reference sequence). The CDR3 totals 17 residues. V dropped 5 bases and J dropped 3 bases, with 26 bases sitting between them. The CDR3 here is CSARNLLLVCKRYEQYF. Here the CDR3 DNA reads TGCAGTGCTCGGAACCTATTACTAGTCTGTAAACGCTACGAGCAGTACTTC.

J is TRBJ2-3 and V is TRBV20-1; 12 bases are a match to TRBD2. This CDR3 comprises 13 residues. The V segment lost 5 bases and the J segment 11 bases; nucleotides outside the gene matches: 8. Looked up from germline, CDR1 is DFQATT and CDR2 is SNEGSKA (reference sequence). CDR3 nucleotide sequence: TGCAGTGCTCGGACTAGCGGGACCCTCTGGCAGTATTTT. It is translated as CSARTSGTLWQYF.

This clonotype was seen more than once but under ten times. The chain combines TRBV20-1 with TRBJ2-5, with 9 nucleotides matching TRBD1. The CDR3 runs to 16 residues. With 5 bases clipped from V and 5 bases from J, the junction kept 15 bases outside the gene matches. CDR1 and CDR2 (germline): DFQATT, SNEGSKA (reference sequence). The CDR3 sequence is CSAPDLFGQGIETQYF. CDR3 nucleotide sequence: TGCAGTGCTCCCGACTTATTCGGACAGGGGATTGAGACCCAGTACTTC.

This clonotype has a handful of counts. This chain uses TRBV10-3 with TRBJ1-5; 7 bases line up with TRBD1. CDR1 and CDR2 (germline): ENHRY, SYGVKD. J gave up 0 bases and V 8 bases, and 16 bases lay outside the gene matches. CDR3 length: 18 amino acids. The CDR3 protein is CAIPGRMTGRNSNQPQHF. DNA for the CDR3: TGTGCCATCCCAGGGAGAATGACAGGGAGGAATAGCAATCAGCCCCAGCATTTT.

The J gene is TRBJ2-1, the V gene TRBV4-1; 10 nucleotides match TRBD2. V was pared by 0 bases and J by 9 bases, with 17 bases of the junction left unmatched. This CDR3 comprises 19 residues. CDR1 is MGHRA and CDR2 is YSYEKL in the germline V gene. The DNA of the CDR3 is TGCGCCAGCAGCCAAGATAAGGGGACCGGGACTAGCGCATGGAGTGAGCAGTTCTTC. Translating it yields CASSQDKGTGTSAWSEQFF.

This clonotype occurred a few times. The V and J genes are TRBV7-9 and TRBJ2-5, with unresolved D. The closer fit of TRBJ2-7 to the DNA end suggests the J call may be wrong. The CDR3 runs 11 residues. Germline CDR1 and CDR2: SEHNR and FQNEAQ (reference sequence). The CDR3 bases are TGTGCCAGCAGCATAGACAACGAGCAGTACTTC. Its protein product is CASSIDNEQYF.

Worth noting for this clonotype: Relative to the germline gene, one junction end is altered; a read error may explain this. This rearrangement joins TRBV11-3 to TRBJ2-1, with TRBD2 identical over 7 bases. The CDR3 covers 15 residues. Looked up from germline, CDR1 is SGHNT and CDR2 is YENEEA. CDR3 sequence: CASSESPSGYNGQFF. The CDR3 DNA sequence: TGTGCCAGCAGCGAGAGTCCTAGCGGTTACAATGGGCAGTTCTTC.

The chain combines TRBV7-2 with TRBJ2-5; D gene unclear. The CDR3 is 16 amino acids. Between the trimmed V and J ends, which lost 2 bases and 3 bases, there was a span of 16 bases. The germline V gene encodes CDR1 SGHTA and CDR2 FQGNSA. The CDR3 protein is CASSLWVGALKETQYF. The CDR3 nucleotides read TGTGCCAGCAGCTTATGGGTTGGAGCACTTAAAGAGACCCAGTACTTC. Drawing the rest from reference TRBV7-2 and TRBJ2-5, the complete variable domain is GAGVSQSPSNKVTEKGKDVELRCDPISGHTALYWYRQSLGQGLEFLIYFQGNSAPDKSGLPSDRFSAERTGGSVSTLTIQRTQQEDSAVYLCASSLWVGALKETQYFGPGTRLLVL.

This clonotype was picked up a small number of times. J is TRBJ2-7 and V is TRBV27, with D possibly being TRBD1 (5 bases). CDR1 and CDR2 (germline): MNHEY, SMNVEV (reference sequence). Trimming shortened V by 0 bases and J by 3 bases, and 9 bases separated the two germline ends. The CDR3 length is 14 residues. The CDR3 DNA is TGTGCCAGCAGTTTATCGAGGCAGGGCTACGAGCAGTACTTC. Translated, it gives CASSLSRQGYEQYF.

The table lists this clonotype with a few counts. The rearrangement uses TRBV28 and TRBJ2-2; 10 bases align to TRBD2. The CDR3 covers 18 residues. Germline V gives CDR1 MDHEN, CDR2 SYDVKM. The ends lost 7 bases at V and 3 bases at J; junction bases unmatched: 14. The CDR3 reads CASIPAETSGIHTGELFF. The CDR3 DNA sequence: TGTGCCAGCATCCCGGCTGAAACTAGCGGGATACACACCGGGGAGCTGTTTTTT.

This clonotype was counted a few times. The V and J genes are TRBV28 and TRBJ2-6; a weak D match, TRBD2 (5 bases). The germline gives CDR1 MDHEN, CDR2 SYDVKM. The germline V and J ends were trimmed by 4 bases and 9 bases, with 16 bases remaining between them. CDR3 length equals 15 residues. The CDR3 sequence: CASSSRTARGNVLTF. CDR3 sequence (DNA): TGTGCCAGCAGTTCTCGGACTGCCCGCGGCAACGTCCTGACTTTC.

The rearrangement links TRBV10-3 to TRBJ1-1; TRBD1 aligns across 8 bases. The trim removed 6 bases at V and 1 base at J, leaving 7 bases unmatched. Germline assignment: CDR1 ENHRY and CDR2 SYGVKD. The CDR3 is made up of 15 amino acids. The CDR3 coding sequence is TGTGCCATCAGCGAGGACAGGGCTCAGAACACTGAAGCTTTCTTT. This encodes CAISEDRAQNTEAFF.

The chain joins TRBV20-1 to TRBJ1-2, with TRBD1 as a possible D gene (5 bases). There are 15 residues in the CDR3. V lost 5 bases and J 4 bases, leaving 20 bases between the germline ends. The V gene's germline CDR1 is DFQATT and CDR2 SNEGSKA (reference sequence). CDR3 in amino acids: CSAGTVDRSSYGYTF. The DNA of the CDR3 is TGCAGTGCTGGGACGGTAGACAGATCTTCCTATGGCTACACCTTC.

V usage is TRBV27 and J usage is TRBJ2-1, with D possibly TRBD2 on 6 matching bases. The length of the CDR3 is 14 residues. Germline CDR1 reads MNHEY; CDR2 reads SMNVEV (reference sequence). Trimming stripped 5 bases from V and 1 base from J, with 9 bases between. CDR3 sequence (DNA): TGTGCCAGCAGTGCAGCGGGTTCCTACAATGAGCAGTTCTTC. Residues: CASSAAGSYNEQFF.